These 20 T cell receptor beta chains were all obtained from the same sample, sequenced in a study of T cells in Graves' hyperthyroidism and ophthalmopathy. Template material for amplifying TCR beta CDR3 regions consisted of RNA transcripts. TCR CDR3 regions were first amplified by RT-PCR with HTBI primers. In TCRdb, the multiplex PCR reads were re-called with MiXCR into one record per CDR3 protein. The sample carries just over 550,000 distinct CDR3 sequences, around 42% recorded once. Specimen: peripheral blood or thyroid tissue (not recorded which). The receptors were sampled from a young woman with Graves' hyperthyroidism.

This chain links TRBV2 with TRBJ1-5; tentative D call: TRBD1 (5 bases). Germline V gene lookup returns CDR1 SNHLY and CDR2 FYNNEI. V was pared by 3 bases and J by 10 bases, with 13 bases between. The CDR3 has 13 amino acids. The CDR3 DNA sequence: TGTGCCAGCAGTGACAGGGCAGGTCGACCCCAGCATTTT. It is translated as CASSDRAGRPQHF.

The chain has TRBV29-1 and TRBJ1-2; 9 positions match TRBD1. Losses at the gene ends were 3 bases for V and 7 bases for J; bases not matched to a gene: 6. CDR1 and CDR2 from the germline V gene are SQVTM and ANQGSEA. The CDR3 length is 13 residues. The CDR3 protein is CSVEDGTGTGYTF. The CDR3, as DNA: TGCAGCGTTGAGGACGGGACAGGGACTGGCTACACCTTC.

The genes are TRBV9 and TRBJ2-7; D is unclear. V was trimmed by 4 bases and J by 2 bases, leaving 13 bases between them. Per the germline V gene, CDR1 is SGDLS and CDR2 is YYNGEE. The CDR3 length is 14 residues. This chain's CDR3 is CASSQFVGTYEQYF. The CDR3 DNA reads as TGTGCCAGCAGCCAGTTTGTCGGTACCTACGAGCAGTACTTC.

The chain is built from TRBV7-9 and TRBJ2-7; 7 bases are shared with TRBD1. Per the germline V gene, CDR1 is SEHNR and CDR2 is FQNEAQ (reference sequence). With 1 base clipped from V and 3 bases from J, the junction kept 12 bases outside the gene matches. The CDR3 length is 17 residues. DNA for the CDR3: TGTGCCAGCAGCTTAGACCCAGGACAGGTCGAGGGCTACGAGCAGTACTTC. Amino acids: CASSLDPGQVEGYEQYF.

The gene calls are TRBV14 and TRBJ2-7, with 10 bases that match TRBD2. The V gene's germline CDR1 is SGHDN and CDR2 FVKESK. CDR3 size: 16 residues. Trimming cost V 8 bases and J 5 bases; bases outside gene matches: 15. The CDR3 bases are TGTGCCAGCTCACCAGTGAGGGCTAGCGGGAGCCACGAGCAGTACTTC. Translated, it gives CASSPVRASGSHEQYF. The full variable domain, its missing parts supplied by reference TRBV14 and TRBJ2-7, is EAGVTQFPSHSVIEKGQTVTLRCDPISGHDNLYWYRRVMGKEIKFLLHFVKESKQDESGMPNNRFLAERTGGTYSTLKVQPAELEDSGVYFCASSPVRASGSHEQYFGPGTRLTVT.

This clonotype was seen repeatedly, ten times or more. The chain employs TRBV10-2 and TRBJ2-7; perhaps D is TRBD1 or TRBD2 (5 bases each). V lost 8 bases, J lost 1 base, and 9 bases lay in between. Germline loops: CDR1 WSHSY, CDR2 SAAADI. The CDR3 loop spans 12 amino acids. The CDR3 reads CASGTDSYEQYF. The CDR3 nucleotides are TGCGCCAGCGGGACCGATTCCTACGAGCAGTACTTC.

In its sample, this clonotype was seen many times. J is TRBJ2-6 and V is TRBV7-9; 7 bases match TRBD1. Looked up from germline, CDR1 is SEHNR and CDR2 is FQNEAQ (reference sequence). The trim removed 5 bases at V and 0 bases at J, leaving 10 bases unmatched. The CDR3 is made up of 18 amino acids. DNA for the CDR3: TGTGCCAGCAGCCTAACGGGACAGCTCAGCTCTGGGGCCAACGTCCTGACTTTC. This translates into CASSLTGQLSSGANVLTF.

This clonotype was counted only a few times. The rearrangement links TRBV29-1 to TRBJ1-1, with 9 bases lining up with TRBD1. The CDR3 has 10 residues. CDR1 is SQVTM and CDR2 is ANQGSEA in the germline V gene. The CDR3 bases are TGCAGTGCTAGACAGGGGGGGGCTTTCTTT. Its translation is CSARQGGAFF.

This clonotype has just a few counts. This sequence joins TRBV4-2 and TRBJ2-7; TRBD1 matches 8 bases. The junction had 6 bases not matched to a gene; V was cut back by 5 bases and J by 0 bases. Germline values: CDR1 LGHNA, CDR2 YNFKEQ. The CDR3 sequence is 15 residues long. CDR3: CASSTLQGDSYEQYF. The CDR3 DNA is TGTGCCAGCAGCACTCTACAGGGGGACTCCTACGAGCAGTACTTC.

The sample holds many counts of this clonotype. The genes are TRBV20-1 and TRBJ1-1; D is ambiguous. From germline, CDR1 is DFQATT and CDR2 SNEGSKA (reference sequence). The V end lost 3 bases, the J end lost 1 base, and 12 bases lay between the germline ends. The CDR3 is 14 amino acids. The CDR3 loop is CSARMGGANTEAFF. In DNA form, the CDR3 reads TGCAGTGCTAGGATGGGCGGAGCGAACACTGAAGCTTTCTTT.

This rearrangement joins TRBV5-1 to TRBJ1-6; D is undetermined. This CDR3 has 15 residues. Trimming cost V 4 bases and J 5 bases, with 13 bases left between them. Germline-derived CDR1 and CDR2 are SGHRS and YFSETQ. CDR3 coding DNA: TGCGCCAGCAGCCAGTACACCGGCGATAATTCACCCCTCCACTTT. Protein product: CASSQYTGDNSPLHF.

This clonotype has only a few counts. The V and J genes are TRBV7-2 and TRBJ1-5; TRBD1 agrees at 8 bases. With 5 bases clipped from V and 6 bases from J, the junction kept 6 bases outside the gene matches. This CDR3 region has 14 residues. The V gene's germline CDR1 is SGHTA and CDR2 FQGNSA. This CDR3 is CASSAGQGRQPQHF. CDR3 nucleotides: TGTGCCAGCAGCGCCGGACAGGGTCGTCAGCCCCAGCATTTT.

The genes are TRBV24-1 and TRBJ2-3, with TRBD2 matching over 8 bases. This CDR3 contains 14 residues. Per the germline V gene, CDR1 is KGHDR and CDR2 is SFDVKD. J gave up 6 bases and V 5 bases, and 6 bases lay outside the gene matches. The CDR3 reads CATSAPRLADTQYF. The CDR3, as DNA: TGTGCCACCAGTGCCCCCCGACTAGCGGATACGCAGTATTTT.

This clonotype has a count of ten or more. This chain connects TRBV7-2 to TRBJ2-7; 7 nucleotides line up with TRBD1. There are 12 residues in the CDR3. V lost 5 bases and J lost 5; bases outside the gene matches: 3. Germline V gene sequence: CDR1 SGHTA, CDR2 FQGNSA. CDR3 loop: CASSRTGNEQYF. The CDR3 DNA sequence: TGTGCCAGCAGCCGGACAGGTAACGAGCAGTACTTC.

Of note for this clonotype: A read error may be the cause here, since a much bigger clone is one base away. V is TRBV20-1 and J is TRBJ1-2; D unresolved. Trimming left V 5 bases short and J 12 bases short, with 7 bases between. The CDR3 runs 8 residues. Germline V gene sequence: CDR1 DFQATT, CDR2 SNEGSKA (reference sequence). CDR3 nucleotides: TGCAGTGCTCCCCCCAACACCTTC. It is translated as CSAPPNTF.

This chain links TRBV15 with TRBJ2-7; D perhaps matches TRBD1 (5 bases). Germline CDR1 is LNHNV and CDR2 is YYDKDF (reference sequence). CDR3 length equals 15 residues. The germline V and J ends were trimmed by 0 bases and 3 bases, with 12 bases remaining between them. In nucleotides, the CDR3 is TGTGCCACCAGCAGAGATGGGGCAGGAGACTACGAGCAGTACTTC. This sequence encodes CATSRDGAGDYEQYF.

This clonotype was seen repeatedly, ten times or more. The gene calls are TRBV7-9 and TRBJ2-7, with D maybe TRBD2 (6 bases). The CDR3 runs 13 residues. Germline V CDR1 and CDR2: SEHNR, FQNEAQ (reference sequence). V dropped 5 bases and J dropped 5 bases, with 13 bases sitting between them. CDR3 in amino acids: CASSPGLPHEQYF. For the CDR3, the DNA is TGTGCCAGCAGCCCAGGACTACCCCACGAGCAGTACTTC.

The V call is TRBV13, the J call TRBJ2-2; D might be TRBD1 (6 bases). The CDR3 totals 14 residues. Trimming took off 7 bases at V and 0 bases at J, with 9 bases between the two ends. Germline values: CDR1 PRHDT, CDR2 FYEKMQ (reference sequence). Here the CDR3 reads CASTRTANTGELFF. The DNA of the CDR3 is TGTGCCAGCACCAGGACAGCGAACACCGGGGAGCTGTTTTTT.

The chain combines TRBV15 with TRBJ2-5, with TRBD1 as a possible D gene (6 bases). The germline gives CDR1 LNHNV, CDR2 YYDKDF (reference sequence). This CDR3 has 18 amino acids. Trimming removed 5 bases at V and 3 bases at J, with 25 bases between. In DNA form, the CDR3 reads TGTGCCACCAGCGGACACGGACGCTCTGGGGCAGGGGAAGAGACCCAGTACTTC. This translates into CATSGHGRSGAGEETQYF.

This clonotype was seen more than once but under ten times. The J gene is TRBJ1-5, the V gene TRBV4-1, with TRBD1 as a possible D gene (5 bases). V dropped 0 bases and J dropped 7 bases, with 10 bases sitting between them. Germline V gene data show CDR1 as MGHRA and CDR2 as YSYEKL. The CDR3 has 14 amino acids. The CDR3 coding sequence is TGCGCCAGCAGCCAAGATCCCAGGGTACAGCCCCAGCATTTT. Translating it yields CASSQDPRVQPQHF.